This T cell receptor beta chain was recovered during a study of cytomegalovirus exposure and HLA in healthy donors (dated by TCRdb to 2015 to 2018). Regarding the research as a whole: An earlier analysis of roughly 500 of the donors reported 276 Gb of sequence data and some 110 million unique TCR beta sequences obtained from some 170 million T cells. Among about 370 genotyped donors of the cohort, an average of approximately 240,000 unique TCR beta nucleotide sequences was sequenced per donor, of which roughly 17% were non-productive. Rather than using new phenotypic data, the later analysis identified candidate immune exposures from TCR beta sequences and from how often those sequences occurred across donors. To study patterns of TCR occurrence, a later analysis re-analyzed previously published TCR beta repertoires from 500 to 850 donors and added high-resolution HLA genotyping. An earlier analysis of approximately 630 of the donors applied high-throughput TCR beta sequencing to assess whether each TCR beta V gene segment acted as functional or pseudogenic. Typing coverage varied by locus: roughly 629-640 donors for A, B, C, DRB1 and DQB1; more than 500 for DQA1; over 600 for DPA1; fewer than 480 for DPB1. All discovery cohort repertoires had been generated using a single sequencing platform. The study combined high-throughput TCR immunosequencing, statistical association of individual TCRs with disease status, and machine learning to predict cytomegalovirus infection status. The study used immunosequencing to profile the T cell repertoires of approximately 630 subjects and linked those repertoires to cytomegalovirus serostatus. Around 300 gigabases of sequencing data and approximately 80 million unique TCR sequences were included in an early release covering around 650 HLA-typed donors. Alongside the repertoire data, information on donor age, sex, ethnicity and CMV serostatus was compiled. Of the roughly 430 genotyped donors, 81% fell in the genetic ancestry cluster associated with self-reported Caucasian donors. A later genetic analysis used genome-wide SNP genotypes for about 65% of the 666 donors, treating that subset as a discovery cohort. A handful of DR-DQ haplotypes were handled as single units for association and clustering because linkage in the cohort was strong. In addition to the first cohort of roughly 700 subjects, a separate validation cohort of 130 or so different subjects was used. The study aimed to test whether cataloging public T cell receptors could reveal signatures of past pathogen exposure. HLA typing included class I and class II loci at four-digit resolution. The paper's findings and limits, for the study overall: Several of the top co-occurrence clusters appeared to be linked to parvovirus B19, influenza, CMV and Epstein-Barr virus, according to a later analysis. The study gave a list of 150 to 200 TCR beta chains associated with cytomegalovirus. The only immune exposure information available for the cohort was CMV serostatus. It was suggested by the authors that the approach could potentially be generalized to other disease states and immunological phenotypes. A later genetic analysis associated a missense DCLRE1C variant with V-gene and J-gene trimming of TCR beta chains, and an independent cohort replicated the association. Linkage disequilibrium might explain the correlated functional status among segregating V segments, but an unknown experimental factor could not be ruled out. In a later analysis, the rate of TCR association differed among HLA loci, with DRB1 alleles having the most associated TCRs and HLA-C alleles having the fewest. In vitro tests confirmed that a few of the cytomegalovirus-associated TCR beta chains recognize cytomegalovirus antigens. The classifier was reported to diagnose cytomegalovirus status with high specificity and sensitivity in both the original cohort and the validation cohort. An earlier analysis of approximately 590 of the donors showed that most TCR beta V segments appeared in productive rearrangements either about 87% or about 30% of the time, which broadly matched IMGT annotations. This cohort had only TCR beta chains sequenced, and the lack of alpha or paired-chain data limited which features could be detected. A group of highly shared sequence variants was considered likely to be a technical artifact of the sequencing pipeline. When HLA alleles, especially DR and DQ, strongly co-occurred, attributing TCR associations to individual alleles was difficult. In a later analysis, most CMV-associated TCR beta chains were found to appear HLA-restricted, with HLA associations seemingly driven largely by CMV exposure. Sequencing depth was assumed to be roughly uniform across donors in the presence/absence analyses, though that assumption may not hold. A further reported finding was that TCR beta sequences accurately predicted the HLA-A and HLA-B alleles for most subjects in the first cohort. In a later analysis, HLA-associated TCR beta chains were found to be more clonally expanded and to have lower generation probabilities than equally common non-associated chains. Because HLA typing was unavailable for some donors at each locus, only the typed subset was used in association tests. According to a later genetic analysis, donors in an Asian-associated ancestry cluster had fewer N-insertions in productive TCRs than the roughly 660-donor mean. Most TCR sequences were observed very rarely across donors, whereas some public TCRs were present in many individuals. Because counts were too low, roughly 17 rarely observed V segments, including chromosome 9 orphons, were left out of the earlier analysis of 500 to 750 of the donors. At a false discovery rate of 0.05, a later analysis linked around 17,000 TCR beta sequences to specific HLA alleles.

As regards this clone: What antigen it recognizes has not been identified.

In total, 666 healthy bone marrow donors made up the cohort. At the time of sampling, every cohort member was nominally healthy, though immune exposures that went unrecorded were likely present. The donor was CMV seropositive and was included in the group of 250 to 300 seropositive cohort members. A peripheral blood sample was collected from each donor, and TCR beta sequencing was performed on peripheral blood mononuclear cells. The Qiagen DNeasy Blood Extraction Kit was used to extract genomic DNA from the blood cell samples. The receptor library was made with the immunoSEQ multiplex PCR assay. A mixture of 60 forward primers for TCR Vbeta segments and 13 reverse primers for TCR Jbeta segments was used in the multiplex PCR. The CDR3 region of rearranged TCR beta genes was amplified from genomic DNA with a multiplex PCR assay. Amplified TCR beta libraries were sequenced as 87-base-pair reads on the Illumina HiSeq System. As for the authors' bioinformatics: A later analysis counted tens of millions of unique TCR beta chains across the 690 or so repertoires, and 10 million to 11 million of these chains were shared by at least two donors. Raw reads were error-corrected and collapsed into unique sequences with a nearest-neighbor algorithm that merged closely related sequences to remove PCR and sequencing errors. To assign V, D and J gene segments, CDR3 sequences were aligned to IMGT reference sequences. Each retained sequence needed at least a six-nucleotide match to both a V gene segment and a J gene segment. Rearrangements were classified as productive when the CDR3 lacked stop codons and remained in frame with V and J, and all other rearrangements were classified as non-productive. Following IMGT convention, CDR3 was defined as the stretch from the second conserved V-encoded cysteine to the conserved J-encoded phenylalanine. Sequences without an unambiguous match to a single V gene segment were excluded from the earlier analysis of approximately 560 of the donors. An earlier analysis of 587 of the donors called V segments functional above 56.7% productive rearrangements and segregating when the between-donor standard deviation exceeded 5%. A statistical classification framework was built for diagnosing cytomegalovirus status from the catalog of TCR beta chain sequences. In a later analysis, TCR nucleotide sequences were compared against IMGT/GENE-DB human TR gene sequences so that V and J genes could be assigned. In a later analysis, CDR3 sequences and most-parsimonious VDJ recombination scenarios were assigned using the TCRdist pipeline. A later analysis defined each TCR beta chain by its CDR3 amino acid sequence plus V-gene family, and excluded reads lacking a unique V-gene family. To address suspected cross-contamination and a sequencing artifact, a later analysis removed around 590 highly shared, low-generation-probability nucleotide sequences. For each public chain, a later analysis derived a clonal expansion index from normalized ranks of inferred template counts within each repertoire. Generation probabilities in a later analysis came from a VDJ recombination model fitted to out-of-frame rearrangements, and those results were checked against IGoR. A later analysis scored TCR-TCR, TCR-HLA and TCR-CMV co-occurrence with hypergeometric tests, applying a repertoire-size bias correction to TCR pairs. False discovery rates were estimated in a later analysis by permuting HLA or CMV assignments 20 times. In a later analysis, co-occurring TCRs were grouped using DBSCAN, and TCRdist sequence similarity was added for clustering within HLA-allele-positive subsets. Repertoires with fewer than 30,000 or more than 120,000 public chains were left out of co-occurrence clustering, as were several repertoires with anomalous nucleotide sharing. Held by TCRdb, this immuneACCESS table contains in-frame sequences only and omits some clones. Under half of the omission traces to an unresolved V gene where checked; the cause of the rest is unknown. V and J calls and clone size are those listed in that table; D and trimming were worked out from the DNA. The sample table holds roughly 220,000 clones. In total, the top ten clones hold 1.1% of the sample.

This receptor was obtained from a girl aged 2 to 10 in good health and CMV-seropositive. Sequencing input: PBMCs.

The nucleotide sequence reads as follows: TGCAGCGCCAAGACTAGCGGGAGGGCCGTGACCGGGGAGCTGTTTTTT. Translated, it reads CSAKTSGRAVTGELFF. The sequence is built from TRBV29-1 and TRBJ2-2; the junction holds 14 bases that match TRBD2. V and J are trimmed by 7 bases and 5 bases, and the gene matches miss 9 bases of the junction. The CDR3 starts with the cysteine, ends with the phenylalanine, and has 16 residues. Of the read, only the CDR3 DNA is kept; its 48 bases are in frame from base 1. The germline V gene yields SQVTM for CDR1 and ANQGSEA for CDR2.